One T cell receptor beta chain is described in this entry. No antigen is known for it. Sequencing was performed with immunoSEQ multiplex PCR; in TCRdb, only in-frame clones are kept and a portion is missing. This sample has roughly 56,000 clones, with 85% to 90% found just once. These data are taken from a study of OX40 agonist ivuxolimab in advanced cancers. Study-wide context: Having had anti-PD-1, anti-PD-L1 or anti-CTLA-4 therapy before was allowed, and around 39% had some.

The CDR3 runs 14 residues. V lost 6 bases and J lost 9, with 21 bases in between. The germline V gene has CDR1 SQVTM and CDR2 ANQGSEA. General study results and limits: Which antigen the expanded peripheral T cells recognized is unknown. Clones of CD4+ and CD8+ blood T cells grew by week 6 at doses of 0.1 to 3.0 mg/kg.

Samples were taken at baseline and on day 1 of cycles 4 and 7. The receptor comes from an adult with an advanced solid tumor such as melanoma, head and neck, liver or kidney cancer. The chain employs TRBV29-1 and TRBJ2-1; possibly TRBD1 for D (6 bases). The sequencing here drew on CD4+ or CD8+ T cells sorted from blood, taken in a trial of the OX40 agonist ivuxolimab. The CDR3 loop is CSVVQASRGSEQFF. The CDR3 DNA sequence: TGCAGCGTAGTACAGGCCTCCAGGGGAAGTGAGCAGTTCTTC.